The clone carrying this T cell receptor (beta chain) has a count of ten or more. No antigen is known for it. Compared with germline, one end of the junction differs, possibly owing to a read error. iRepertoire HTBI primers and Arm-PCR of CDR3 regions built TCR beta libraries. Each CDR3 protein gets one entry after TCRdb re-called the multiplex PCR reads with MiXCR. The table lists hundreds of thousands of distinct CDR3 sequences, under 20% of them singletons, with about 20% in the top ten. This entry is derived from a study of regulatory T cells in long-lasting Graves disease. Noted time point: newly diagnosed GD, antithyroid drugs for less than 3 months. With RNA extracted from PBMCs as input, the TCR library was made. Germline values: CDR1 MNHNS, CDR2 SASEGT. The CDR3 length is 15 residues. Study-level results: Study of thyroid tissue was not done, with only peripheral blood studied. Persistent disease showed a preference for TRBV28, TRBJ1-2 and TRBJ2-5.

The same specimen was also included in a second study, on T cells in Graves' hyperthyroidism and ophthalmopathy.

The source is a woman aged 25 to 39 with Graves disease. V and J are TRBV6-1 and TRBJ1-4; D ambiguous. The input for sequencing was peripheral blood mononuclear cells (PBMCs), taken at new diagnosis, from a patient treated with antithyroid drugs. CDR3: CALLLVLLGNGKLFF. CDR3 sequence (DNA): TGTGCCTTATTATTGGTCCTACTGGGTAATGGAAAACTGTTTTTT.